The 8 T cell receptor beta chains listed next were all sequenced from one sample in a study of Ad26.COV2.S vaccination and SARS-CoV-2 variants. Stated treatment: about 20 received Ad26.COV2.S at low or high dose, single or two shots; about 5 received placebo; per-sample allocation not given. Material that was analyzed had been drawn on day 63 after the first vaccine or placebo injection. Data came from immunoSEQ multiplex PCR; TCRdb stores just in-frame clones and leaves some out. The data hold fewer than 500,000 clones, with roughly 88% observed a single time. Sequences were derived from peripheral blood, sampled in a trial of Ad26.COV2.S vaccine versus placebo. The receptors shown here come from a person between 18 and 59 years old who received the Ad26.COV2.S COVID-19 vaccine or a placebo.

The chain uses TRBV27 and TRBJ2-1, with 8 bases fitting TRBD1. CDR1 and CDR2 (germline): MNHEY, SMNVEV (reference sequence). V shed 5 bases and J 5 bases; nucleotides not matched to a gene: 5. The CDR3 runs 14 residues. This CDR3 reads CASSEPGQDNEQFF. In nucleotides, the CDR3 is TGTGCCAGCAGTGAACCGGGACAGGACAATGAGCAGTTCTTC.

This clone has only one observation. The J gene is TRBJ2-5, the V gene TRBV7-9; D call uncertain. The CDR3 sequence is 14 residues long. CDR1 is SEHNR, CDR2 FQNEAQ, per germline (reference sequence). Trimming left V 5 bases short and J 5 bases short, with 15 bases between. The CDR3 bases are TGTGCCAGCAGCGCCGACGGGTCGCGGGAGACCCAGTACTTC. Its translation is CASSADGSRETQYF.

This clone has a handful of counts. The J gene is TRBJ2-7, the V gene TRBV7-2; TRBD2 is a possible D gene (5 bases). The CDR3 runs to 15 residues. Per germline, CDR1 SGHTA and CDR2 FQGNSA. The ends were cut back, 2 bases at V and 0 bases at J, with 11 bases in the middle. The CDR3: CASSLSTGSSYEQYF. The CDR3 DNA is TGTGCCAGCAGCTTATCAACTGGGAGCTCCTACGAGCAGTACTTC.

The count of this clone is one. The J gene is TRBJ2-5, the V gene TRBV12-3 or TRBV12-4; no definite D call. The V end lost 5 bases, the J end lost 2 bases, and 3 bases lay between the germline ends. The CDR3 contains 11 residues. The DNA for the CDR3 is TGTGCCAGCAGTATACAAGAGACCCAGTACTTC. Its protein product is CASSIQETQYF.

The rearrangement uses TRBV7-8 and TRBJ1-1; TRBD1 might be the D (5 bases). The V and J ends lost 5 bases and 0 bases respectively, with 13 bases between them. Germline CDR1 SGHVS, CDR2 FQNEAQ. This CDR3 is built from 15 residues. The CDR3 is CASSTTRQLNTEAFF. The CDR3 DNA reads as TGTGCCAGCAGCACTACCCGACAGCTGAACACTGAAGCTTTCTTT.

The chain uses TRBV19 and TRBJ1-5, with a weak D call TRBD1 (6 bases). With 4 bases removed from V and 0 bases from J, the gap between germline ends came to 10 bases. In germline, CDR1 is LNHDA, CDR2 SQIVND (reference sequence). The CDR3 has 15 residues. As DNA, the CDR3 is TGTGCCAGTAGTAGAGGGACAACTAGCAATCAGCCCCAGCATTTT. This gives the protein CASSRGTTSNQPQHF.

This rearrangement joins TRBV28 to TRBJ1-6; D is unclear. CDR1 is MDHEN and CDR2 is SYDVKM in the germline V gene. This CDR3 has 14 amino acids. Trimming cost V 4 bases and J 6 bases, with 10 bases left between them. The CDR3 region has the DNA TGTGCCAGCAGTTCAGCAGAAACTAATTCACCCCTCCACTTT. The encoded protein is CASSSAETNSPLHF.

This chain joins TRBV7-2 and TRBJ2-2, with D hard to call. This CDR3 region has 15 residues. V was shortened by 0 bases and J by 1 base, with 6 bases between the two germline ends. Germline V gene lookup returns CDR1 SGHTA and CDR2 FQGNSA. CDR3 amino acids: CASSLAGGNTGELFF. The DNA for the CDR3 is TGTGCCAGCAGCTTAGCGGGTGGGAACACCGGGGAGCTGTTTTTT. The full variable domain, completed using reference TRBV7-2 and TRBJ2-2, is GAGVSQSPSNKVTEKGKDVELRCDPISGHTALYWYRQSLGQGLEFLIYFQGNSAPDKSGLPSDRFSAERTGGSVSTLTIQRTQQEDSAVYLCASSLAGGNTGELFFGEGSRLTVL.